The 10 T cell receptor beta chains below were found in one sample sequenced in a study of blood T cells in healthy people across ages. Next came a second PCR, run for about 7 to 12 cycles, which used a sample-barcoded 5' primer along with a J-beta primer mix. Each CDR3 protein gets one entry after TCRdb re-called the 5' RACE reads with MiXCR. Here the sample spans 650,000 to 950,000 distinct CDR3 sequences, 40% to 50% being singletons. The sequenced sample consisted of blood. Receptors originate from a man between 60 and 75 years old in good health.

The J gene is TRBJ1-1, the V gene TRBV27, with 7 positions matching TRBD1. Trimming removed 4 bases from V and 12 bases from J; junction bases left unmatched: 8. CDR3 length: 12 residues. CDR1 is MNHEY, CDR2 SMNVEV, per germline (reference sequence). The CDR3, as DNA: TGTGCCAGCAGTTCACCCGGGACAGCCTCTTTCTTT. Translation gives CASSSPGTASFF.

This rearrangement joins TRBV20-1 to TRBJ2-7; the D is unclear. The V gene lost 2 bases and the J gene lost 3 bases, with 8 bases spanning the gap. CDR3 length: 12 residues. The germline CDR1 and CDR2 sequences are DFQATT and SNEGSKA (reference sequence). The CDR3 DNA reads TGCAGTGCTAGAAACTCCTACTACGAGCAGTACTTC. It is translated as CSARNSYYEQYF.

Only a few counts were recorded for this clonotype. The V gene is TRBV4-3, the J gene TRBJ1-6, with a possible D match to TRBD1 (6 bases). The CDR3 has 15 residues. Germline values: CDR1 LGHNA, CDR2 YSLEER. Trimming took off 2 bases at V and 8 bases at J, with 13 bases between the two ends. Here the CDR3 reads CASSQTDRTHSPLHF. DNA of the CDR3: TGCGCCAGCAGCCAAACTGACAGGACCCATTCACCCCTCCACTTT.

Only a few counts were recorded for this clonotype. V gene TRBV4-1 combines with J gene TRBJ1-5, with D unresolved. Trimming took 0 bases from V and 4 from J, leaving 13 bases between them. Germline V gives CDR1 MGHRA, CDR2 YSYEKL. The CDR3 contains 16 residues. CDR3 protein: CASSQESLSGNQPQHF. In DNA, the CDR3 is TGCGCCAGCAGCCAAGAAAGTCTCAGTGGTAATCAGCCCCAGCATTTT.

This rearrangement joins TRBV4-3 to TRBJ2-3, with 8 positions matching TRBD1. The CDR3 covers 16 residues. Germline V gene sequence: CDR1 LGHNA, CDR2 YSLEER. V lost 1 base, J lost 1 base, and 4 bases stayed unmatched. The CDR3 DNA sequence: TGCGCCAGCAGCCAAGGGACAGGGACTGGCACAGATACGCAGTATTTT. Protein: CASSQGTGTGTDTQYF.

This rearrangement joins TRBV12-3 or TRBV12-4 to TRBJ2-3; no clear D. V gave up 3 bases and J gave up 4 bases, with 11 bases separating them. This CDR3 has 14 residues. The chain's CDR3 is CASSFLPGSDTQYF. As DNA, the CDR3 is TGTGCCAGCAGTTTCTTGCCCGGATCAGATACGCAGTATTTT.

This clonotype was detected only a few times. The chain uses TRBV4-3 and TRBJ2-7; D is perhaps TRBD2 (7 bases). The germline V and J ends were trimmed by 1 base and 7 bases, with 20 bases remaining between them. Per the germline V gene, CDR1 is LGHNA and CDR2 is YSLEER. CDR3 length: 16 residues. CDR3: CASSQVRRGPRNEQYF. In DNA, the CDR3 is TGCGCCAGCAGCCAAGTGAGGCGGGGGCCTCGTAATGAGCAGTACTTC.

On this clonotype: Mismatch with germline at one junction end may stem from a read error. The chain employs TRBV6-1 and TRBJ2-1; 12 bases agree with TRBD2. The CDR3 is 14 amino acids. The germline gives CDR1 MNHNS, CDR2 SASEGT. CDR3 bases: TGTGCCACCGAGACTAGCGGGGGTTACAATGGGCAGTTCTTC. This sequence encodes CATETSGGYNGQFF.

The genes are TRBV7-2 and TRBJ2-3; 11 bases are shared with TRBD2. The CDR3 has 15 amino acids. Losses at the gene ends were 4 bases for V and 3 bases for J; bases not matched to a gene: 3. Germline CDR1 and CDR2: SGHTA and FQGNSA. CDR3 sequence reads: CASSSLAGVTDTQYF. CDR3 nucleotides: TGTGCCAGCAGCTCACTAGCGGGGGTTACAGATACGCAGTATTTT.

Only a few counts were recorded for this clonotype. CDR3 amino acids: CASSLVLGGSNQPQHF. CDR3 DNA: TGTGCCAGCAGCTTGGTTCTGGGAGGAAGCAATCAGCCCCAGCATTTT. The chain carries TRBV5-8 and TRBJ1-5; D gene unclear. Germline V lookup: CDR1 SGHTS, CDR2 YDEGEE. This CDR3 region has 16 residues. Deletions cut 0 bases from V and 1 base from J, with 11 bases between.